The sequence of this T cell receptor beta chain was determined in a study of T cells in Graves' hyperthyroidism and ophthalmopathy. Broader study findings: Ophthalmopathy was identified by the model a median approximately 6.9 months ahead of onset.

Of note for this clonotype: Its antigen is undetermined.

Amplification of TCR beta CDR3 regions was performed using RNA transcripts as template. Using the HTBI primer set, a first-round RT-PCR was run on the TCR CDR3. Using its own MiXCR run on the multiplex PCR reads, TCRdb lists one record per CDR3 protein. The top ten hold roughly a sixth of the sample, which has a few hundred thousand distinct CDR3 sequences, roughly a sixth seen once. Inclusion characteristics of ophthalmopathy patients comprised a Clinical Activity Score of at least 3, a NOSPECS grade of at least 4, and duration under 3 months. Lactation, pregnancy, other autoimmune disease or uncontrolled infection led to exclusion of patients. The CDR3 length is 13 residues. CDR1 is MNHNS and CDR2 is SASEGT in the germline V gene. Trimming took 6 bases from V and 0 from J, leaving 6 bases between them.

The chain recombines TRBV6-1 with TRBJ1-5; D not certain. The material sequenced was blood. The TCR comes from a young woman with Graves' ophthalmopathy. The CDR3 here is CASRVDSNQPQHF. Written as DNA, the CDR3 is TGTGCCAGCAGAGTGGATAGCAATCAGCCCCAGCATTTT.